A selection of T cell receptor beta chains follows, all from one sample in a study of cytomegalovirus exposure and HLA in healthy donors. Measured with immunoSEQ multiplex PCR; TCRdb has only the in-frame clones, and not every one. Of over 150,000 clones detected, over 70% appear once; the ten largest clones hold 3% to 3.5%. Sequencing was performed on PBMCs. The receptors shown here come from a woman in her forties or fifties in good health and CMV-seropositive. CDR3s include the opening cysteine and the closing phenylalanine or tryptophan. The order of the fields is clone size, V gene, J gene, D gene, CDR3 DNA, CDR3 protein. The D gene is left open where the match is weak. A row's size may be missing; if present it is once, few, many or a size class.

abundance: .; v_gene: TRBV15; j_gene: TRBJ1-2; d_gene: TRBD1; CDR3nt: TGTGCCACCAGCAGAGATCGGGGACAGGTTATCTATGGCTACACCTTC; CDR3aa: CATSRDRGQVIYGYTF
abundance: .; v_gene: TRBV5-5; j_gene: TRBJ1-5; d_gene: .; CDR3nt: TGTGCCAGCAGCTTGGTCGTAGACAAGCCCCAGCATTTT; CDR3aa: CASSLVVDKPQHF
abundance: .; v_gene: TRBV7-9; j_gene: TRBJ2-7; d_gene: TRBD2; CDR3nt: TGTGCCAGCAGCCCGGGACTAGCGGGGCCCGAGCAGTACTTC; CDR3aa: CASSPGLAGPEQYF
abundance: .; v_gene: TRBV5-8; j_gene: TRBJ2-5; d_gene: TRBD2; CDR3nt: TGTGCCCCTCCCCCACTAGCGGAAGAGACCCAGTACTTC; CDR3aa: CAPPPLAEETQYF
abundance: .; v_gene: TRBV28; j_gene: TRBJ2-3; d_gene: .; CDR3nt: TGTGCCAGCACCCCCGCGGAACAGGGTGGCGATACGCAGTATTTT; CDR3aa: CASTPAEQGGDTQYF
abundance: .; v_gene: TRBV6-6; j_gene: TRBJ1-1; d_gene: .; CDR3nt: TGTGCCAGCAGTTTGACAGGAAACACTGAAGCTTTCTTT; CDR3aa: CASSLTGNTEAFF
abundance: .; v_gene: TRBV4-2; j_gene: TRBJ1-5; d_gene: .; CDR3nt: TGTGCCAGCAGCCAAGGAGGGTGGAGCAATCAGCCCCAGCATTTT; CDR3aa: CASSQGGWSNQPQHF
abundance: .; v_gene: TRBV5-6; j_gene: TRBJ2-5; d_gene: TRBD2; CDR3nt: TGTGCCAGCAGCCTCGGACTAGCGGCGTTGGAGACCCAGTACTTC; CDR3aa: CASSLGLAALETQYF
abundance: few; v_gene: TRBV27; j_gene: TRBJ2-7; d_gene: TRBD1; CDR3nt: TGTGCCAGCAGTTTAAAACAGGGGGGATACGAGCAGTACTTC; CDR3aa: CASSLKQGGYEQYF
abundance: .; v_gene: TRBV5-1; j_gene: TRBJ2-5; d_gene: .; CDR3nt: TGCGCCAGCAGCCCCGAGGGTCAAGAGACCCAGTACTTC; CDR3aa: CASSPEGQETQYF
abundance: few; v_gene: TRBV28; j_gene: TRBJ1-5; d_gene: .; CDR3nt: TGTGCCAGCAGTTTCTGGGGGGAGATTGGCAATCAGCCCCAGCATTTT; CDR3aa: CASSFWGEIGNQPQHF
abundance: .; v_gene: TRBV9; j_gene: TRBJ1-3; d_gene: .; CDR3nt: TGTGCCAGCAGCCGACGGATCGCCTCAATCGGAGCATCTGGAAACACCATATATTTT; CDR3aa: CASSRRIASIGASGNTIYF
abundance: .; v_gene: TRBV7-2; j_gene: TRBJ2-7; d_gene: TRBD2; CDR3nt: TGTGCCAGCAGCTTAGGGGCGGGGGGGACAGCCTACGAGCAGTACTTC; CDR3aa: CASSLGAGGTAYEQYF
abundance: .; v_gene: TRBV11-2; j_gene: TRBJ2-1; d_gene: TRBD2; CDR3nt: TGTGCCAGCAGTCTAGGGCGGGAGAAGAGGCACAATGAGCAGTTCTTC; CDR3aa: CASSLGREKRHNEQFF
abundance: once; v_gene: TRBV11-2; j_gene: TRBJ2-5; d_gene: TRBD1; CDR3nt: TGTGCCAGCAGCCCGGCGACAGGGTCGGGAGAGACCCAGTACTTC; CDR3aa: CASSPATGSGETQYF
abundance: few; v_gene: TRBV18; j_gene: TRBJ2-1; d_gene: TRBD1; CDR3nt: TGTGCCAGCTCACTCGGACAGGTGCCCGACAATGAGCAGTTCTTC; CDR3aa: CASSLGQVPDNEQFF
abundance: .; v_gene: TRBV25-1; j_gene: TRBJ2-7; d_gene: TRBD1; CDR3nt: TGTGCCAGCCGTAGGGAGACAGGGGGCTTCGAGCAGTACTTC; CDR3aa: CASRRETGGFEQYF
abundance: .; v_gene: TRBV28; j_gene: TRBJ2-5; d_gene: .; CDR3nt: TGTGCCAGCAGTTTAATTTGGCAGGAAGAGACCCAGTACTTC; CDR3aa: CASSLIWQEETQYF
abundance: .; v_gene: TRBV21-1; j_gene: TRBJ2-2; d_gene: .; CDR3nt: TGTGCCAGCAGCAAAGCGGTGGGGACTAGCGGGGGGAATACCGGGGAGCTGTTTTTT; CDR3aa: CASSKAVGTSGGNTGELFF
abundance: few; v_gene: TRBV29-1; j_gene: TRBJ2-7; d_gene: TRBD1; CDR3nt: TGCAGCGTTGCCCGGGACAGGGGGCCCCCCTACGAGCAGTACTTC; CDR3aa: CSVARDRGPPYEQYF
abundance: .; v_gene: TRBV9; j_gene: TRBJ1-3; d_gene: TRBD1; CDR3nt: TGTGCCAGCAGCGTAGAGGGACAATGGACAGGGGGAGGAAACACCATATATTTT; CDR3aa: CASSVEGQWTGGGNTIYF
abundance: few; v_gene: TRBV6-1; j_gene: TRBJ1-2; d_gene: .; CDR3nt: TGTGCCAGCAGTGAATCAGGGGTTGGCTACACCTTC; CDR3aa: CASSESGVGYTF
abundance: .; v_gene: TRBV28; j_gene: TRBJ2-7; d_gene: .; CDR3nt: TGTGCCAGCAGTGGGCGTCGGGGGGCGAGGTACGAGCAGTACTTC; CDR3aa: CASSGRRGARYEQYF
abundance: .; v_gene: TRBV11-2; j_gene: TRBJ2-5; d_gene: TRBD1; CDR3nt: TGTGCCAGCAGCTCCGGGACAGGGAAGGGGGAGACCCAGTACTTC; CDR3aa: CASSSGTGKGETQYF
abundance: .; v_gene: TRBV7-7; j_gene: TRBJ2-1; d_gene: .; CDR3nt: TGTGCTAGCAGCTTAGATCAGGGGCCCCATGAGCAGTTCTTC; CDR3aa: CASSLDQGPHEQFF
abundance: .; v_gene: TRBV2; j_gene: TRBJ1-1; d_gene: .; CDR3nt: TGTGCCAGCAGAAAACAGGGTTTCGCCACTGAAGCTTTCTTT; CDR3aa: CASRKQGFATEAFF
abundance: .; v_gene: TRBV4-2; j_gene: TRBJ1-4; d_gene: .; CDR3nt: TGTGCCAGCAGCCAAGCTTGGGCGGGGCTTAATGAAAAACTGTTTTTT; CDR3aa: CASSQAWAGLNEKLFF
abundance: .; v_gene: TRBV7-8; j_gene: TRBJ1-4; d_gene: .; CDR3nt: TGTGCCAGCAGCCAACAGGGTCTCCCTAATGAAAAACTGTTTTTT; CDR3aa: CASSQQGLPNEKLFF
abundance: once; v_gene: TRBV5-1; j_gene: TRBJ2-1; d_gene: .; CDR3nt: TGCGCCAGCAAGCCGTCGAGCTCCTACAATGAGCAGTTCTTC; CDR3aa: CASKPSSSYNEQFF
abundance: .; v_gene: TRBV6-6; j_gene: TRBJ1-2; d_gene: .; CDR3nt: TGTGCCAGCAGTTCCCGATTGCAGGGTGACTATGGCTACACCTTC; CDR3aa: CASSSRLQGDYGYTF
abundance: many; v_gene: TRBV4-3; j_gene: TRBJ2-3; d_gene: TRBD2; CDR3nt: TGCGCCAGCAGCCAAGGACTGGGGAGGGCAGATACGCAGTATTTT; CDR3aa: CASSQGLGRADTQYF
abundance: .; v_gene: TRBV28; j_gene: TRBJ1-5; d_gene: .; CDR3nt: TGTGCCAGCGGACCTGGCGGAGGGGATAGCAATCAGCCCCAGCATTTT; CDR3aa: CASGPGGGDSNQPQHF
abundance: .; v_gene: TRBV5-1; j_gene: TRBJ1-6; d_gene: .; CDR3nt: TGCGCCAGCAGCTTGGTGCCTCGGGGGGCAGGTTCACCCCTCCACTTT; CDR3aa: CASSLVPRGAGSPLHF
abundance: .; v_gene: TRBV2; j_gene: TRBJ2-2; d_gene: TRBD2; CDR3nt: TGTGCCAGCAGTGGTAGGGTAGGGACTAGCGGACCCACCGGGGAGCTGTTTTTT; CDR3aa: CASSGRVGTSGPTGELFF